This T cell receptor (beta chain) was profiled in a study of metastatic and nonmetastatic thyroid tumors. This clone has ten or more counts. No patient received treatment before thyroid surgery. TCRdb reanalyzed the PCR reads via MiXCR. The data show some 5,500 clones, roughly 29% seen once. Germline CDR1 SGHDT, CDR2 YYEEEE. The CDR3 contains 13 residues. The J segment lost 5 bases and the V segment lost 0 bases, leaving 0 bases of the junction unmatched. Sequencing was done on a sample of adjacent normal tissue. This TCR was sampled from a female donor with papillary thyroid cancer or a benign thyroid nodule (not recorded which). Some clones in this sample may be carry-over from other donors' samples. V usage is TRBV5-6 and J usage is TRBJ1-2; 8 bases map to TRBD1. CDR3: CASSLGTGYGYTF. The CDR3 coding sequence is TGTGCCAGCAGCTTGGGGACAGGGTATGGCTACACCTTC.